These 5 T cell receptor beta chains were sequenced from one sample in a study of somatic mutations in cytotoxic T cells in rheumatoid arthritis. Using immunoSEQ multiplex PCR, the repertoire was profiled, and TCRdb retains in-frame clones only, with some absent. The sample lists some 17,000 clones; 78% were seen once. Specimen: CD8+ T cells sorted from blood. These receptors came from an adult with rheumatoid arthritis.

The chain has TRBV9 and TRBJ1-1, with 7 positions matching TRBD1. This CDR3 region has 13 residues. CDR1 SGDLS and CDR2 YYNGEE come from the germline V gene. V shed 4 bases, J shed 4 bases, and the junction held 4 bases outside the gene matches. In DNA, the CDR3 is TGTGCCAGCAGCACCCGACAGGGCACTGAAGCTTTCTTT. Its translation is CASSTRQGTEAFF.

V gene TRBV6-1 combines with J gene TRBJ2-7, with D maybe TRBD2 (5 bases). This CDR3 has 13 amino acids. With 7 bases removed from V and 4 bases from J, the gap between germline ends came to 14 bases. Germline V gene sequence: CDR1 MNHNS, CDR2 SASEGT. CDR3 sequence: CASTDGLIYEQYF. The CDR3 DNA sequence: TGTGCCAGCACCGATGGACTGATTTACGAGCAGTACTTC.

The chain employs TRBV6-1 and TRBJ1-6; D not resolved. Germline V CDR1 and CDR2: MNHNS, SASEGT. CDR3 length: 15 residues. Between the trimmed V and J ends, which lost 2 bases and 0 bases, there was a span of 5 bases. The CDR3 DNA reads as TGTGCCAGCAGTGAACACAGCTCCTATAATTCACCCCTCCACTTT. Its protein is CASSEHSSYNSPLHF.

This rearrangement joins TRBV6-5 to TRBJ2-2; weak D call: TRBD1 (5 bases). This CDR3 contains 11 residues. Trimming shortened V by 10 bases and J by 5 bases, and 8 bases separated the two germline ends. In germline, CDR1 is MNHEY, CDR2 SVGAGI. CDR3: CANPGTGELFF. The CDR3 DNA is TGTGCCAACCCAGGGACCGGGGAGCTGTTTTTT.

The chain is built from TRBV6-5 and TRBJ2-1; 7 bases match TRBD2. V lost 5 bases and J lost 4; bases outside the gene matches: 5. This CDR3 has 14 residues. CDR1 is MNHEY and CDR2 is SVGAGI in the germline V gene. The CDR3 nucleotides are TGTGCCAGCAGTAGGGGAGGGGAGTACAATGAGCAGTTCTTC. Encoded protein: CASSRGGEYNEQFF.